The rows below give T cell receptor beta chains drawn from one sample of a study of graft-versus-host responses after intestinal transplantation. TCRdb's table, derived via immunoSEQ multiplex PCR, lists solely in-frame clones and lacks some. The table shows 45,000 to 55,000 clones, with about 90% occurring only once. Source: PBMCs, taken roughly 95 weeks after intestinal transplant. The receptors derive from a human patient who received an intestinal transplant, so some T cells may come from the graft donor. The CDR3 runs from the conserved cysteine through the conserved F or W. A D gene is named only where the DNA matches it firmly. Some rows have no size entry. The others give once, few or many, or a class for an expanded clone.

D: .
size: .
V: TRBV10-3
J: TRBJ1-5
DNA: TGTGCCATCAGTGACACACAGGCCTTGAATCATCAGCCCCAGCATTTT
CDR3: CAISDTQALNHQPQHF

D: .
size: .
V: TRBV4-2
J: TRBJ2-5
DNA: TGTGCCAGCAGCCAACCGACAGACCAAGGGACCCAGTACTTC
CDR3: CASSQPTDQGTQYF

D: .
size: .
V: TRBV4-1
J: TRBJ1-5
DNA: TGCGCCAGCAGCCAAGTTGTCGTGAAGAAGCCCCAGCATTTT
CDR3: CASSQVVVKKPQHF

D: .
size: .
V: TRBV18
J: TRBJ2-4
DNA: TGTGCCAGCTCATATGGGGTTGCCAAAAACATTCAGTACTTC
CDR3: CASSYGVAKNIQYF

D: .
size: .
V: TRBV7-8
J: TRBJ1-5
DNA: TGTGCCAGCAGCTTAGAGCCGGGACGGACCCAGCATTTT
CDR3: CASSLEPGRTQHF

D: TRBD1
size: .
V: TRBV4-1
J: TRBJ1-1
DNA: TGCGCCAGCAGCCCCTGGACAGGGGGCGCCCTCACTGAAGCTTTCTTT
CDR3: CASSPWTGGALTEAFF

D: TRBD1
size: .
V: TRBV6-5
J: TRBJ1-4
DNA: TGTGCCAGCAGTGGGACAGGGGGCGTCTTTGAAAAACTGTTTTTT
CDR3: CASSGTGGVFEKLFF

D: .
size: once
V: TRBV29-1
J: TRBJ2-5
DNA: TGCAGCGTTGAAGAAGATGGGTACCAAGAGACCCAGTACTTC
CDR3: CSVEEDGYQETQYF

D: .
size: .
V: TRBV14
J: TRBJ1-3
DNA: TGTGCCAGCAGCCAATCCAGGGTGTCTGGAAACACCATATATTTT
CDR3: CASSQSRVSGNTIYF

D: TRBD1
size: once
V: TRBV18
J: TRBJ2-2
DNA: TGTGCCAGCTTACCGGGACAGGTTACCACCGGGGAGCTGTTTTTT
CDR3: CASLPGQVTTGELFF

D: .
size: .
V: TRBV9
J: TRBJ1-3
DNA: TGTGCCAGCAGCGTAGGGGCAAGCTCTGGAAACACCATATATTTT
CDR3: CASSVGASSGNTIYF

D: TRBD2
size: .
V: TRBV5-1
J: TRBJ2-5
DNA: TGCGCCAGCAGCTTGGCGGTTCTACTAGCGGGACAAGAGACCCAGTACTTC
CDR3: CASSLAVLLAGQETQYF

D: .
size: .
V: TRBV18
J: TRBJ1-2
DNA: TGTGCCAGCTCACCACCGAATTTGGTACCTTCGAACTGGTACACCTTC
CDR3: CASSPPNLVPSNWYTF

D: TRBD1
size: .
V: TRBV27
J: TRBJ1-5
DNA: TGTGCCAGCAAAAGAGGGACAGACGGAGAGCCCCAGCATTTT
CDR3: CASKRGTDGEPQHF

D: TRBD1
size: .
V: TRBV27
J: TRBJ2-1
DNA: TGTGCCAGCAGCCCCCTAGGAATAGGGGGCACCTACAATGAGCAGTTCTTC
CDR3: CASSPLGIGGTYNEQFF

D: .
size: .
V: TRBV7-2
J: TRBJ1-3
DNA: TGTGCCAGCAGCTCAGGACAGTTTTTTGGAAACACCATATATTTT
CDR3: CASSSGQFFGNTIYF

D: .
size: .
V: TRBV27
J: TRBJ1-2
DNA: TGTGCCAGCAGCGGTGGATATGGCTACACCTTC
CDR3: CASSGGYGYTF

D: .
size: .
V: TRBV11-2
J: TRBJ2-3
DNA: TGTGCCAGCAGCACCGTGGGGGAAGGAGATACGCAGTATTTT
CDR3: CASSTVGEGDTQYF

D: .
size: .
V: TRBV4-1
J: TRBJ1-1
DNA: TGCGCCAGCAGCCAAGAGGCAGGGGTCGGGGGAGCTTTCTTT
CDR3: CASSQEAGVGGAFF

D: .
size: .
V: TRBV7-8
J: TRBJ2-3
DNA: TGTGCCAGCAGCCACCGGCCGGGGGGCCCTAGCACAGATACGCAGTATTTT
CDR3: CASSHRPGGPSTDTQYF

D: TRBD2
size: .
V: TRBV10-3
J: TRBJ2-2
DNA: TGTGCCATCCGGGAGGACCAGGGTCGATACACCGGGGAGCTGTTTTTT
CDR3: CAIREDQGRYTGELFF

D: .
size: .
V: TRBV29-1
J: TRBJ1-2
DNA: TGCAGCGTTGAAGACCAAGCTGGTGGCTACACCTTC
CDR3: CSVEDQAGGYTF

D: TRBD1
size: .
V: TRBV5-1
J: TRBJ1-2
DNA: TGTGCCAGCAGCAAGGGACAGGCCTATGGCTACACCTTC
CDR3: CASSKGQAYGYTF

D: .
size: .
V: TRBV5-4
J: TRBJ2-1
DNA: TGTGCCAGCAGCAGAATTCAAACCACCAACAATGAGCAGTTCTTC
CDR3: CASSRIQTTNNEQFF

D: TRBD1
size: .
V: TRBV5-6
J: TRBJ1-2
DNA: TGTGCCAGCAGCTTCGGGACAGGGGGTGGAAGGATCTATGGCTACACCTTC
CDR3: CASSFGTGGGRIYGYTF

D: .
size: .
V: TRBV7-9
J: TRBJ1-1
DNA: TGTGCCAGCAGCTCCGGAATTGGGAACACTGAAGCTTTCTTT
CDR3: CASSSGIGNTEAFF

D: .
size: .
V: TRBV11-3
J: TRBJ2-5
DNA: TGTGCCAGCAGCTTTGCGAGGGGGGAGCAGTACTTC
CDR3: CASSFARGEQYF